The entry that follows covers one T cell receptor (beta chain) sequence. This clone has more than one count but fewer than ten. Its antigen remains unidentified. No quality values exist for individual bases; no much larger clone is one base distant. The source of the sample is a study of cytomegalovirus exposure and HLA in healthy donors (TCRdb year 2017). For the wider study: An earlier analysis of 587 of the donors reported roughly 300 Gb of sequence data and 95 million to 130 million unique TCR beta sequences obtained from some 170 million T cells. Every repertoire in the discovery cohort had been generated on one and the same sequencing platform. Roughly 5 DR-DQ haplotypes were handled as single units for association and clustering because linkage in the cohort was strong. A later analysis re-analyzed previously published TCR beta repertoires from about 730 donors and added high-resolution HLA genotyping to study TCR occurrence patterns. To decide whether each TCR beta V gene segment behaved as functional or pseudogenic, an earlier analysis of several hundred of the donors relied on high-throughput TCR beta sequencing. HLA typing included class I and class II loci at four-digit resolution. The study combined high-throughput TCR immunosequencing, statistical association of individual TCRs with disease status, and machine learning to predict cytomegalovirus infection status. Donor age, sex, ethnicity and CMV serostatus were compiled alongside the repertoire data. In a later genetic analysis, genome-wide SNP genotypes for about three fifths of the roughly 670 donors were used, and that subset was treated as a discovery cohort. The study aimed to test whether cataloging public T cell receptors could reveal signatures of past pathogen exposure. The later analysis used no new phenotypic data to find candidate immune exposures, relying instead on TCR beta sequences and their occurrence across donors. The genetic ancestry cluster associated with self-reported Caucasian donors included about 84% of the roughly 360 genotyped donors. Along with the approximately 600-subject first cohort, a separate validation cohort of over a hundred different subjects was used. The study used immunosequencing to profile the T cell repertoires of about 670 subjects and linked those repertoires to cytomegalovirus serostatus. Typing coverage differed by locus: A, B, C, DRB1 and DQB1 were typed in roughly 620-630 donors, DQA1 in about 510, DPA1 in some 610, and DPB1 in roughly 470. An early release that covered some 630 HLA-typed donors contained approximately 300 gigabases of sequencing data and roughly 84 million unique TCR sequences. On average, around 230,000 unique TCR beta nucleotide sequences were sequenced per donor among a few hundred genotyped donors of the cohort, with approximately 18% of those sequences being non-productive.

What the authors observed across the whole study: The authors suggested that the approach could potentially be extended to other disease states and immunological phenotypes. Because some donors lacked HLA typing at each locus, the association tests relied only on the typed subset. In this cohort, only TCR beta chains were sequenced, and detectable features were limited by the absence of alpha or paired-chain data. Linkage disequilibrium might explain the correlated functional status among segregating V segments, but an unknown experimental factor could not be ruled out. The only immune exposure information available for the cohort was CMV serostatus. The presence/absence analyses assumed that sequencing depth was roughly uniform across donors, and that assumption may not be true. Because the 87-base-pair reads could not distinguish some IMGT-functional V segments, including TRBV6-2 and TRBV6-3, those segments were excluded. The study gave a list of over 150 TCR beta chains associated with cytomegalovirus. In a later analysis, HLA-associated TCR beta chains were found to be more clonally expanded and to have lower generation probabilities than equally common non-associated chains. Assigning TCR associations to individual alleles was difficult when HLA alleles, especially DR and DQ, strongly co-occurred. In both the original and validation cohorts, the classifier was reported to diagnose cytomegalovirus status with high specificity and sensitivity. In an earlier analysis of a few hundred of the donors, most TCR beta V segments were observed in productive rearrangements about 90% or about 30% of the time, broadly matching IMGT annotations. According to a later analysis, most CMV-associated TCR beta chains appeared to be HLA-restricted, and the HLA associations seemed to be driven largely by CMV exposure. A further reported finding was that TCR beta sequences accurately predicted the HLA-A and HLA-B alleles for most subjects in the first cohort. A later analysis reported that several top co-occurrence clusters appeared linked to parvovirus B19, influenza, CMV and Epstein-Barr virus. A cluster of highly shared sequence variants was judged likely to represent a technical artifact of the sequencing pipeline. Because counts were too low, about 18 rarely observed V segments, including chromosome 9 orphons, were left out of the earlier analysis of roughly 600 of the donors. An association between a missense DCLRE1C variant and V-gene and J-gene trimming of TCR beta chains was found in a later genetic analysis and replicated in an independent cohort. Most TCR sequences were seen in very few donors, while some public TCRs were found in many individuals. Specific HLA alleles were associated with around 18,000 TCR beta sequences at a false discovery rate of 0.05 in a later analysis. A later analysis found that TCR association rates varied across HLA loci, with DRB1 alleles showing the most associated TCRs and HLA-C alleles the fewest. A later genetic analysis reported fewer N-insertions in productive TCRs among donors in an Asian-associated ancestry cluster than the roughly 670-donor mean. In vitro tests confirmed that a few of the cytomegalovirus-associated TCR beta chains recognize cytomegalovirus antigens.

Including the terminal cysteine and phenylalanine, the CDR3 comprises 18 residues. The only DNA kept is the CDR3, 54 bases in frame from the first base. Trimming takes 1 base off V and 4 bases off J; junction bases not matched to a gene: 14. The germline V gene gives CDR1 as LGHNA and CDR2 as YSLEER. Receptors were amplified or captured by the immunoSEQ multiplex PCR assay. For the multiplex PCR, a mixture combining 60 forward primers for TCR Vbeta segments and 13 reverse primers for TCR Jbeta segments was used. The CDR3 region of rearranged TCR beta genes was amplified from genomic DNA by a multiplex PCR assay. On the Illumina HiSeq System, the amplified TCR beta libraries were sequenced as 87-base-pair reads. As for how the authors treated the data: A later analysis tallied roughly 80 million unique TCR beta chains across the 666 repertoires, and approximately 9.9 million of those chains were shared by two or more donors. A nearest-neighbor algorithm error-corrected the raw reads and collapsed the reads into unique sequences, merging closely related sequences to remove PCR and sequencing errors. V, D and J gene segments were assigned by aligning CDR3 sequences to IMGT reference sequences. Each retained sequence needed at least a six-nucleotide match to both a V gene segment and a J gene segment. Rearrangements were classified as productive when the CDR3 lacked stop codons and remained in frame with V and J, and all other rearrangements were classified as non-productive. CDR3 was defined according to IMGT convention as the region running from the second conserved V-encoded cysteine to the conserved J-encoded phenylalanine. In an earlier analysis of more than 550 of the donors, sequences lacking an unambiguous match to a single V gene segment were excluded. In an earlier analysis of several hundred of the donors, V segments were called functional above 56.7% productive rearrangements and were called segregating when the between-donor standard deviation exceeded 5%. To diagnose cytomegalovirus status from the catalog of TCR beta chain sequences, a statistical classification framework was built. V and J gene assignment, in a later analysis, came from comparing TCR nucleotide sequences with IMGT/GENE-DB human TR gene sequences. The TCRdist pipeline was used in a later analysis to assign CDR3 sequences and most-parsimonious VDJ recombination scenarios. In a later analysis, each TCR beta chain was defined by its CDR3 amino acid sequence together with its V-gene family, and reads lacking a unique V-gene family were excluded. A later analysis removed several hundred highly shared, low-generation-probability nucleotide sequences to deal with suspected cross-contamination and a sequencing artifact. In a later analysis, a clonal expansion index was calculated for each public chain from normalized within-repertoire ranks of inferred template counts. In a later analysis, generation probabilities were computed using a VDJ recombination model fitted to out-of-frame rearrangements, and the results were checked against IGoR. In a later analysis, hypergeometric tests were used to score TCR-TCR, TCR-HLA and TCR-CMV co-occurrence, with a repertoire-size bias correction applied to TCR pairs. False discovery rates were estimated in a later analysis by permuting HLA or CMV assignments 20 times. A later analysis grouped co-occurring TCRs with DBSCAN, adding TCRdist sequence similarity when clustering within HLA-allele-positive subsets. Repertoires with fewer than 30,000 or more than 120,000 public chains were left out of co-occurrence clustering, as were a few repertoires with anomalous nucleotide sharing. Drawn from immuneACCESS, this table holds only the in-frame rearrangements with V and J called that TCRdb kept. Clones are partly lost; checked studies trace under half to an unresolved V gene and leave the rest unexplained. D and trimming were read from the DNA, whereas the V and J calls and clone size are those reported in that table. A total of roughly 100,000 clones appear in this sample, approximately 84% of them only once. The ten largest clonotypes hold about 5.3% of the sample.

The cohort consisted of approximately 670 healthy bone marrow donors. Cohort members were all nominally healthy when sampled, although unrecorded immune exposures were likely present. The donor tested CMV seronegative, placing the donor among the approximately 360 seronegative members of the cohort. Every donor gave a peripheral blood sample, and the peripheral blood mononuclear cells from that sample were used for TCR beta sequencing. Genomic DNA was extracted from the blood cell samples with the Qiagen DNeasy Blood Extraction Kit. Specimen: PBMCs. The origin of this receptor is a male donor in good health and CMV-seronegative. The rearrangement combines TRBV4-3 with TRBJ2-5; 8 central nucleotides agree with TRBD2. The DNA is as follows: TGCGCCAGCAGCCAAGCTTCCAGCGGGAGTATTGGGAGAGAGACCCAGTACTTC. This yields the protein CASSQASSGSIGRETQYF.